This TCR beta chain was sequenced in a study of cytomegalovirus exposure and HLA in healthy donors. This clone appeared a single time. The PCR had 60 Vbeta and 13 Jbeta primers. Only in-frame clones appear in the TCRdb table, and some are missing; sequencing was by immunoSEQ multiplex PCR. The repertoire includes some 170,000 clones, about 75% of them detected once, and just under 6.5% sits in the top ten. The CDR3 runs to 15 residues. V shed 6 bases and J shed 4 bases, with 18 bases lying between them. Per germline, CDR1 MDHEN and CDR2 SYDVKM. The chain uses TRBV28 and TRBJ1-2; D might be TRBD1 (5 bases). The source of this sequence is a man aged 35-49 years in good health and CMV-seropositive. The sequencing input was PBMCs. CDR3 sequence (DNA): TGTGCCAGCAGGCCGTCAGGGATAGTTAGCTATGGCTACACCTTC. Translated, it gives CASRPSGIVSYGYTF.